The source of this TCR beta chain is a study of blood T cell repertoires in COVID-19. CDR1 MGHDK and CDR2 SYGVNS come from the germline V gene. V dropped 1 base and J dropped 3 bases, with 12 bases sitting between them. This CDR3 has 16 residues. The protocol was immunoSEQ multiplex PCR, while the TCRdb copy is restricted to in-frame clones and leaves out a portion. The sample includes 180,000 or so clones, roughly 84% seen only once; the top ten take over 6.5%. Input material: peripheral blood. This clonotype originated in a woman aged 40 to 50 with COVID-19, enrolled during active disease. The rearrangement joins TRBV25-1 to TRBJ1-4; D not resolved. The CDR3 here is CASSEWYEGANEKLFF. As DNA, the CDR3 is TGTGCCAGCAGTGAATGGTATGAGGGCGCTAATGAAAAACTGTTTTTT.